These T cell receptor beta chains were read from a single sample in a study of cytomegalovirus exposure and HLA in healthy donors. Assay used: immunoSEQ multiplex PCR; TCRdb lists only in-frame clones, some missing. The sample holds some 130,000 clones; roughly two thirds are singletons and the top ten take around 1.6%. The sequenced sample was PBMCs. These receptors were taken from a man aged 25 to 40 in good health and CMV-seropositive. CDR3s include the opening cysteine and the closing phenylalanine or tryptophan. The listing skips clone size in some rows; elsewhere it reads once, few, many or a size class.

clone size,V gene,CDR3 length,CDR3 protein
.,TRBV5-1,16,CASSLDPAGTTDTQYF
few,TRBV5-4,13,CASSLRNREGYTF
once,TRBV27,15,CASRKDREGYNEQFF
.,TRBV4-1,12,CASSQDRREQYF
.,TRBV6-5,15,CASSYRREGIYEQYF
.,TRBV19,16,CASSSRLAGESGELFF
.,TRBV15,15,CATSTRTGGIQPQHF
few,TRBV6-1,16,CASSEWHRIGGYEQYF
.,TRBV4-1,16,CASSRSLGRGQETQYF
few,TRBV2,14,CASSEGQGQETQYF
.,TRBV4-1,15,CASSLLGLGNNEQFF
.,TRBV27,18,CASSLNSDRGGPDTEAFF
few,TRBV5-1,12,CASSEPTGEQFF
few,TRBV5-1,15,CASSPDRGNTGELFF
.,TRBV27,17,CASSSRAPGYLNYGYTF
.,TRBV27,14,CASSPGQARTEAFF
.,TRBV28,15,CASRIAGTGRDEQFF
.,TRBV6-6,14,CASSRTGGNYGYTF
.,TRBV29-1,14,CSVEMGQGSDEQFF
.,TRBV9,15,CASSPFREKGDTQYF
.,TRBV7-9,15,CASTWTGASRTPLHF
.,TRBV5-1,14,CASSYKGSSYEQYF
.,TRBV4-2,16,CASSQEAGENTDTQYF
.,TRBV18,14,CASSPRREQNEQFF
.,TRBV7-9,17,CASSRAGSSGYLNEQFF
.,TRBV11-2,19,CASSLTGLAGGPLQETQYF
.,TRBV25-1,13,CASASDRGGEQYF
.,TRBV15,18,CATSRDAILASQVGELFF
.,TRBV4-3,19,CASSQEFRGAGGPGETQYF
.,TRBV5-6,15,CASSFLAGGWAEAFF
once,TRBV27,12,CASSNIYNEQFF
.,TRBV4-2,16,CASSHPPGLAYNEQFF
.,TRBV5-4,15,CASSSGGTENTEAFF
.,TRBV5-1,14,CASSPMTEDYGYTF
few,TRBV5-6,15,CASSWNGQGNQPQHF
.,TRBV27,15,CASSYLAGVNNEQFF
.,TRBV7-6,15,CASSLGSGGVYEQYF
.,TRBV6-5,16,CASSYSNRGLNQPQHF
medium-sized,TRBV2,16,CAGDLGQGLQVYGYTF
.,TRBV9,16,CASSVEGTSGTETQYF
.,TRBV5-5,13,CASTPGASYEQYF
.,TRBV27,14,CAALSGRGNTEAFF
.,TRBV7-9,14,CASPDGHGGSGYTF
.,TRBV28,16,CASSWGGREPSYEQYF
.,TRBV5-4,13,CASSPATTGEQYF
few,TRBV28,10,CASTPPGKFF
.,TRBV5-8,15,CASSFGSGSISGYTF
.,TRBV6-1,15,CASSSVYSGANVLTF
few,TRBV5-4,15,CASSWGGGNTGELFF
.,TRBV9,14,CASSVAPTAYEQYF
.,TRBV7-2,12,CASSLLGETQYF
.,TRBV6-1,15,CASSLPTGSTDTQYF
.,TRBV30,13,CAWSRQGKEPQHF
.,TRBV15,13,CATSRVSPDTQYF